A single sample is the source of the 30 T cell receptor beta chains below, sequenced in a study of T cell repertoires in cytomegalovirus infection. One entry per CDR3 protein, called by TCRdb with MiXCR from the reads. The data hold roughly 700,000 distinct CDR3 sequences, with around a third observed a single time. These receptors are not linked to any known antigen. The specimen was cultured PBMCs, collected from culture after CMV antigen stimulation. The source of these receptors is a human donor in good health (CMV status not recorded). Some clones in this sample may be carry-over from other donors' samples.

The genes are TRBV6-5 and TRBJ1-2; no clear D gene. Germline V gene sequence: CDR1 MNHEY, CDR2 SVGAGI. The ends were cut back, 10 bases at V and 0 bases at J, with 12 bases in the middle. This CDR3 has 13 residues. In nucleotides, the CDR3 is TGTGCCACCCGGGAGACCTCTAACTATGGCTACACCTTC. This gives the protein CATRETSNYGYTF.

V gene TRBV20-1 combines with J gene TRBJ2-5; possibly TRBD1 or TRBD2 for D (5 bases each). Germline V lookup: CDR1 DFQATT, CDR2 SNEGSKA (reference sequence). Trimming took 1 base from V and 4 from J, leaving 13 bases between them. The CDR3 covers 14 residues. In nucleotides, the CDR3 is TGCAGTGCTAGAGTATCCGGGGCGAGAGAGACCCAGTACTTC. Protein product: CSARVSGARETQYF.

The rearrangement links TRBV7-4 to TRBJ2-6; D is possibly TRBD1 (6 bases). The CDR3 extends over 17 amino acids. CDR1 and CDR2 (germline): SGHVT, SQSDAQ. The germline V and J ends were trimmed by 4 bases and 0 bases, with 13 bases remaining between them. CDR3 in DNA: TGTGCCAGCAGCTACCGGGACATTCTCTCTGGGGCCAACGTCCTGACTTTC. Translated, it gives CASSYRDILSGANVLTF.

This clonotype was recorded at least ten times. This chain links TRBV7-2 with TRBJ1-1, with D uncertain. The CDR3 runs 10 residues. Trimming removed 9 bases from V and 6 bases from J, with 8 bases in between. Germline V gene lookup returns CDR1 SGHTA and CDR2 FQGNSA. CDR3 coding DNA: TGTGCCAGTCCCGGGGCTGAAGCTTTCTTT. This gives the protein CASPGAEAFF. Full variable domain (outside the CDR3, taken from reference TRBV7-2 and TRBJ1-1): GAGVSQSPSNKVTEKGKDVELRCDPISGHTALYWYRQSLGQGLEFLIYFQGNSAPDKSGLPSDRFSAERTGGSVSTLTIQRTQQEDSAVYLCASPGAEAFFGQGTRLTVV.

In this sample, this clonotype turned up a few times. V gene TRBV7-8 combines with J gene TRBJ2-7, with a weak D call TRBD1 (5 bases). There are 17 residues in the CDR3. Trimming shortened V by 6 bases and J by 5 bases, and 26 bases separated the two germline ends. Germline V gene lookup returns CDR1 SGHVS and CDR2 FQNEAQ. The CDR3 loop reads CASRNGRRAGRAHEQYF. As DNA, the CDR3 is TGTGCCAGCAGGAACGGTCGCAGGGCAGGAAGGGCCCACGAGCAGTACTTC.

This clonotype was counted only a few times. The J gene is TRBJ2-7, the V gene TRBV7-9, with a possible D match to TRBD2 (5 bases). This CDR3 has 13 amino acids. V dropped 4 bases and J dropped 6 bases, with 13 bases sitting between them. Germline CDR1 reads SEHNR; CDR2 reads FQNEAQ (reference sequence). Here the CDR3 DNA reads TGTGCCAGCAGCTCCCCGCGACGGGGCGAGCAGTACTTC. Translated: CASSSPRRGEQYF. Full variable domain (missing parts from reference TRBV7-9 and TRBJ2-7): DTGVSQNPRHKITKRGQNVTFRCDPISEHNRLYWYRQTLGQGPEFLTYFQNEAQLEKSRLLSDRFSAERPKGSFSTLEIQRTEQGDSAMYLCASSSPRRGEQYFGPGTRLTVT.

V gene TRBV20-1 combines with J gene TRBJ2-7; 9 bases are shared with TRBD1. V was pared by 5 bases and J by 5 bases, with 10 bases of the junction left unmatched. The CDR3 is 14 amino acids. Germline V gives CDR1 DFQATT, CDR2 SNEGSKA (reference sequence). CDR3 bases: TGCAGTGCTGGAACCTCCGGGACAGGGCACGAGCAGTACTTC. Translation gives CSAGTSGTGHEQYF.

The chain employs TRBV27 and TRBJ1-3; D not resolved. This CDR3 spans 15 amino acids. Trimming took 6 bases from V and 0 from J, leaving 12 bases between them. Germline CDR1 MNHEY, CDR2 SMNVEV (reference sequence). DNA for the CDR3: TGTGCCAGCAGGCTAGACGGCTACTCTGGAAACACCATATATTTT. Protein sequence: CASRLDGYSGNTIYF.

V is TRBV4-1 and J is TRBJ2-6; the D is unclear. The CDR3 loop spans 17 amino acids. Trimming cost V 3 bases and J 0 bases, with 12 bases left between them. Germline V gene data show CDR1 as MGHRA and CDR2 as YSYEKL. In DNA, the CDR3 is TGCGCCAGCAGCCAGAGGACCCTAAGCTCTGGGGCCAACGTCCTGACTTTC. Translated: CASSQRTLSSGANVLTF.

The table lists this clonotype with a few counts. The CDR3 region is CASTLRRGGSNTGELFF. CDR3 nucleotide sequence: TGTGCCAGCACCCTCCGACGGGGCGGGAGTAACACCGGGGAGCTGTTTTTT. The rearrangement links TRBV7-2 to TRBJ2-2; 7 bases match TRBD2. The length of the CDR3 is 17 residues. Germline CDR1 is SGHTA and CDR2 is FQGNSA. Trimming at V came to 7 bases and at J to 2 bases, leaving 13 bases not matched to a gene.

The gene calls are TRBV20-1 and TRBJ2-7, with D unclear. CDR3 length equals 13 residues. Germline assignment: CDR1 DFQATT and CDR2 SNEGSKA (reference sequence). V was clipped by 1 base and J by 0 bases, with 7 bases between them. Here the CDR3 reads CSARGYSSYEQYF. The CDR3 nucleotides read TGCAGTGCTAGAGGTTACAGCTCCTACGAGCAGTACTTC.

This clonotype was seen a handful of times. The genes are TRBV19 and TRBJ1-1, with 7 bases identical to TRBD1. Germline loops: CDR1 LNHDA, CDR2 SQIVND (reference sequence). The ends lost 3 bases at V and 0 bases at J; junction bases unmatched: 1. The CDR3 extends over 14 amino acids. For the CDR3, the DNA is TGTGCCAGTAGTATCGACAGGGTGAACACTGAAGCTTTCTTT. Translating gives CASSIDRVNTEAFF.

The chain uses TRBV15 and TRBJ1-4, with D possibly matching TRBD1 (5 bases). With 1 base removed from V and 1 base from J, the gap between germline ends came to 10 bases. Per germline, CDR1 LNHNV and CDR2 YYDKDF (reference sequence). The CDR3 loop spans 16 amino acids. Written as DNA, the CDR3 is TGTGCCACCAGCAGAGGGGTGCAGGGAACTAATGAAAAACTGTTTTTT. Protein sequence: CATSRGVQGTNEKLFF.

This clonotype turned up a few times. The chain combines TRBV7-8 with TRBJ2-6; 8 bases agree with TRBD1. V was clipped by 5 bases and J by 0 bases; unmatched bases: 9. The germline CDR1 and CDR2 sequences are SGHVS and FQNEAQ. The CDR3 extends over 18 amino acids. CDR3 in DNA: TGTGCCAGCAGCCTGCGGGACAGGATTTACTCTGGGGCCAACGTCCTGACTTTC. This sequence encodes CASSLRDRIYSGANVLTF.

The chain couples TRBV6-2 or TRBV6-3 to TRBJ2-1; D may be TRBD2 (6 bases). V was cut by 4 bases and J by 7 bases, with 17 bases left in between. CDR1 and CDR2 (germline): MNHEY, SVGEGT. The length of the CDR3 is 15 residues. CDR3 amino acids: CASSSGGAGLNEQFF. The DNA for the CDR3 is TGTGCCAGCAGTTCAGGAGGGGCCGGTTTGAATGAGCAGTTCTTC.

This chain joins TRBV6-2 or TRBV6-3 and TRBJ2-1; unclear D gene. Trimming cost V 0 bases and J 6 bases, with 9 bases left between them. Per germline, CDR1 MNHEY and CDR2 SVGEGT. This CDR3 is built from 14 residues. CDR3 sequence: CASSYSHRSNEQFF. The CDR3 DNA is TGTGCCAGCAGTTACTCGCATCGCAGCAATGAGCAGTTCTTC.

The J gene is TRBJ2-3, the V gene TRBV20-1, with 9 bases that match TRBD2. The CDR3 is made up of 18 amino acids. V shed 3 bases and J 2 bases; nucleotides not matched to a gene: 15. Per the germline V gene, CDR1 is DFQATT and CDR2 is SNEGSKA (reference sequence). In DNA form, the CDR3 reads TGCAGTGCTAGTACGTCCGGCCGCGGGGGGGTATACACAGATACGCAGTATTTT. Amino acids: CSASTSGRGGVYTDTQYF.

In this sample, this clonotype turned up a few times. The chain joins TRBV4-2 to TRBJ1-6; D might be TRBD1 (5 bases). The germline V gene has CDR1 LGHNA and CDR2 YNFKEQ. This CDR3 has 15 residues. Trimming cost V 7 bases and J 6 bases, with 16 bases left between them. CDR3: CASNSPGTVNSPLHF. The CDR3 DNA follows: TGTGCCAGCAACTCCCCCGGGACGGTTAATTCACCCCTCCACTTT.

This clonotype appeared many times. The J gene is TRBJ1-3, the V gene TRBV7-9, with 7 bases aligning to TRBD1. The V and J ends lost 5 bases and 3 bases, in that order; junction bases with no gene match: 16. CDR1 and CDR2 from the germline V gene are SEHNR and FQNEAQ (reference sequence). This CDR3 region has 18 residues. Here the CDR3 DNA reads TGTGCCAGCAGCCTCGGGGGAGGGGGCCATTCAAGTGGAAACACCATATATTTT. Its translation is CASSLGGGGHSSGNTIYF. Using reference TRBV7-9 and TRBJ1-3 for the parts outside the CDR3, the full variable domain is DTGVSQNPRHKITKRGQNVTFRCDPISEHNRLYWYRQTLGQGPEFLTYFQNEAQLEKSRLLSDRFSAERPKGSFSTLEIQRTEQGDSAMYLCASSLGGGGHSSGNTIYFGEGSWLTVV.

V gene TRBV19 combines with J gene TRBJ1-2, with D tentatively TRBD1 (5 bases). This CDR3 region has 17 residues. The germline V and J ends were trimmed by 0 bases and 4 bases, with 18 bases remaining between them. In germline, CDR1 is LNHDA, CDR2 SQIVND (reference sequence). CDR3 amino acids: CASSIEQRVGTAYGYTF. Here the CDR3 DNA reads TGTGCCAGTAGTATAGAACAGAGAGTCGGGACGGCCTATGGCTACACCTTC.

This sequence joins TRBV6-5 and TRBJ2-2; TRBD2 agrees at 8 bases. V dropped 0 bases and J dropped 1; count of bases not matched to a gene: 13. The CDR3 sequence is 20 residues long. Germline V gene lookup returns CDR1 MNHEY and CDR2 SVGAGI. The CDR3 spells CASSYSPGGGSGMNTGELFF. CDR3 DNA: TGTGCCAGCAGTTACTCGCCCGGGGGAGGTAGCGGGATGAACACCGGGGAGCTGTTTTTT.

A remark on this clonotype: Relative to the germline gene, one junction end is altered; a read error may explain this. The CDR3 DNA is TGTGCCAGCAGCCGACGAGGGGGAGACCCTCCAAACTTC. Translated: CASSRRGGDPPNF. The genes are TRBV7-6 and TRBJ2-4; D might be TRBD1 (6 bases). The CDR3 loop spans 13 amino acids. Germline assignment: CDR1 SGHVS and CDR2 FNYEAQ.

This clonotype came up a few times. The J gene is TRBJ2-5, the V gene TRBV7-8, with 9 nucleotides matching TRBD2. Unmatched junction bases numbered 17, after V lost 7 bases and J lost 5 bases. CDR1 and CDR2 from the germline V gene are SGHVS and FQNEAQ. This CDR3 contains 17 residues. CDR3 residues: CASIFRLAGNGMETQYF. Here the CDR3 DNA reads TGTGCCAGCATCTTTCGTCTAGCGGGGAACGGTATGGAGACCCAGTACTTC.

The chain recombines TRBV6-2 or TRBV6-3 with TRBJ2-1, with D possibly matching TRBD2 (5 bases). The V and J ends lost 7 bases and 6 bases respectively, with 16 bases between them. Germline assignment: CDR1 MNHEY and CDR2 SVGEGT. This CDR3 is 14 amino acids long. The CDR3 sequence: CASIPGGGANEQFF. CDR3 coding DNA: TGTGCCAGCATTCCTGGAGGAGGCGCCAATGAGCAGTTCTTC.

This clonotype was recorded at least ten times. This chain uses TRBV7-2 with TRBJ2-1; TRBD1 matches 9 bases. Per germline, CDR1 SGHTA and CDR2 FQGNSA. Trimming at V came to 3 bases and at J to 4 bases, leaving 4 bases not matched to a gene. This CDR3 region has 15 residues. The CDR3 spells CASSFGTGYYNEQFF. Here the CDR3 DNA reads TGTGCCAGCAGCTTCGGGACAGGGTATTACAATGAGCAGTTCTTC.

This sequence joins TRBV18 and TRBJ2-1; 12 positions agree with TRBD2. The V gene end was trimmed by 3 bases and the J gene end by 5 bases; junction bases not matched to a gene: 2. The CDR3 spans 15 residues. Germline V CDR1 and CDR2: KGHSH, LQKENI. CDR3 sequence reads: CASSPTSGSDNEQFF. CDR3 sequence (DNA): TGTGCCAGCTCACCGACTAGCGGGAGTGACAATGAGCAGTTCTTC.

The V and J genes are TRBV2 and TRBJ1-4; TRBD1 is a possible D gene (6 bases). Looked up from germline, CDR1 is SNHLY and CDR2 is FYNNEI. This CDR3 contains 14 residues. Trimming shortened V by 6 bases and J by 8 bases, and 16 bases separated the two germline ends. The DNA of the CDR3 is TGTGCCAGCAGGCTAGGGGGAATTGGAGAAAAACTGTTTTTT. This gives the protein CASRLGGIGEKLFF. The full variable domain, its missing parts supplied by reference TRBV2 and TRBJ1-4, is EPEVTQTPSHQVTQMGQEVILRCVPISNHLYFYWYRQILGQKVEFLVSFYNNEISEKSEIFDDQFSVERPDGSNFTLKIRSTKLEDSAMYFCASRLGGIGEKLFFGSGTQLSVL.

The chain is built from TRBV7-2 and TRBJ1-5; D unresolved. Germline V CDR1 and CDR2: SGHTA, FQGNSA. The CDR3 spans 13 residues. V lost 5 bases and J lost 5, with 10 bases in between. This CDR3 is CASSPNTYQPQHF. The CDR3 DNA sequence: TGTGCCAGCAGCCCCAATACCTATCAGCCCCAGCATTTT. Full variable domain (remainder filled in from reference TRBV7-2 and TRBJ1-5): GAGVSQSPSNKVTEKGKDVELRCDPISGHTALYWYRQSLGQGLEFLIYFQGNSAPDKSGLPSDRFSAERTGGSVSTLTIQRTQQEDSAVYLCASSPNTYQPQHFGDGTRLSIL.

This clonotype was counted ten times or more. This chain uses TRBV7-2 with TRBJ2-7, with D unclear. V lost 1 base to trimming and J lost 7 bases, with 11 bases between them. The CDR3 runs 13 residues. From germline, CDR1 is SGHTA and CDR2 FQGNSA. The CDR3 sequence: CASSLELGNEQYF. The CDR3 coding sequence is TGTGCCAGCAGCTTAGAGCTAGGGAATGAGCAGTACTTC. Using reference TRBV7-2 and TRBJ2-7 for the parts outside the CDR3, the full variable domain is GAGVSQSPSNKVTEKGKDVELRCDPISGHTALYWYRQSLGQGLEFLIYFQGNSAPDKSGLPSDRFSAERTGGSVSTLTIQRTQQEDSAVYLCASSLELGNEQYFGPGTRLTVT.

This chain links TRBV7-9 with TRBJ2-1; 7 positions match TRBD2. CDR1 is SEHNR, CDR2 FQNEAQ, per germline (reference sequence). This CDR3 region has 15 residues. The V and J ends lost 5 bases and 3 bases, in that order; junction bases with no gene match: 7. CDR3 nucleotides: TGTGCCAGCAGCAAAGCGGGACTGAACTACAATGAGCAGTTCTTC. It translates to CASSKAGLNYNEQFF. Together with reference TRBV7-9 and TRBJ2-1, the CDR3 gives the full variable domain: DTGVSQNPRHKITKRGQNVTFRCDPISEHNRLYWYRQTLGQGPEFLTYFQNEAQLEKSRLLSDRFSAERPKGSFSTLEIQRTEQGDSAMYLCASSKAGLNYNEQFFGPGTRLTVL.